The 20 T cell receptor beta chains below were found in one sample sequenced in a study of T cells after yellow fever vaccination. TCRdb re-analysed the 5' RACE reads in MiXCR, keeping a single row per CDR3 protein. The sample lists a few hundred thousand distinct CDR3 sequences, roughly 3.5% occurring once. Source: PBMCs, taken on the day of the yellow fever booster vaccination. These receptors were collected from a man aged 18 to 30 who received the YFV17D yellow fever vaccine.

This clonotype has at least ten counts. V is TRBV25-1 and J is TRBJ1-2; D gene uncertain. The CDR3 extends over 13 amino acids. Looked up from germline, CDR1 is MGHDK and CDR2 is SYGVNS. V gave up 10 bases and J gave up 4 bases, with 16 bases separating them. The CDR3 sequence is CATTDPESYGYTF. The CDR3, as DNA: TGTGCCACCACCGACCCTGAAAGCTATGGCTACACCTTC.

This clonotype was picked up a small number of times. CDR3 in DNA: TGTGCCAGCAGCGTAGTTCCGGGAGATACGCAGTATTTT. It is translated as CASSVVPGDTQYF. The chain is built from TRBV9 and TRBJ2-3; D gene unclear. The CDR3 length is 13 residues. The germline gives CDR1 SGDLS, CDR2 YYNGEE. Trimming cost V 0 bases and J 5 bases, with 7 bases left between them.

On this clonotype: This may be a read error, as it is one base from a much larger clone. The chain combines TRBV10-3 with TRBJ2-2, with 8 positions matching TRBD1. Germline lookup yields CDR1 ENHRY and CDR2 SYGVKD. The CDR3 totals 16 residues. This CDR3 reads CAIRSDRALYTVELFF. CDR3 sequence (DNA): TGTGCCATCAGGTCGGACAGGGCTCTATACACCGTGGAGCTGTTTTTT.

This clonotype was recorded at least ten times. The V call is TRBV6-1, the J call TRBJ2-2; 8 bases line up with TRBD1. Losses at the gene ends were 3 bases for V and 6 bases for J; bases not matched to a gene: 6. Germline assignment: CDR1 MNHNS and CDR2 SASEGT. This CDR3 contains 15 residues. In nucleotides, the CDR3 is TGTGCCAGCAGTGATAGTCAGGGGGCCGCCGGGGAGCTGTTTTTT. It yields the protein CASSDSQGAAGELFF.

This clonotype was seen at least ten times. The gene calls are TRBV7-9 and TRBJ2-3, with D unclear. Per the germline V gene, CDR1 is SEHNR and CDR2 is FQNEAQ (reference sequence). V lost 5 bases and J lost 0, with 15 bases in between. The CDR3 sequence is 16 residues long. This CDR3 is CASSPSPAASTDTQYF. The CDR3 nucleotides are TGTGCCAGCAGCCCCTCTCCCGCAGCTAGCACAGATACGCAGTATTTT.

The table lists this clonotype with a few counts. The genes are TRBV6-5 and TRBJ2-2; D ambiguous. V lost 1 base and J 6 bases, leaving 9 bases between the germline ends. CDR1 is MNHEY and CDR2 is SVGAGI in the germline V gene. The CDR3 consists of 14 residues. The CDR3 DNA reads as TGTGCCAGCAGTTACTTCGGGCGTGCCGGGGAGCTGTTTTTT. As protein: CASSYFGRAGELFF.

This clonotype has a handful of counts. The chain recombines TRBV4-1 with TRBJ2-6; D unclear. The CDR3 consists of 15 residues. Trimming stripped 3 bases from V and 0 bases from J, with 6 bases between. Germline CDR1 is MGHRA and CDR2 is YSYEKL. The CDR3 DNA reads TGCGCCAGCAGCCAGGACGTCTCTGGGGCCAACGTCCTGACTTTC. Its translation: CASSQDVSGANVLTF.

A few counts support this clonotype. The V call is TRBV5-1, the J call TRBJ2-7, with 7 bases that match TRBD1. Germline V gene lookup returns CDR1 SGHRS and CDR2 YFSETQ. Trimming removed 0 bases from V and 2 bases from J; junction bases left unmatched: 5. This CDR3 has 15 residues. The CDR3 is CASSLDPGTAYEQYV. CDR3 DNA sequence: TGCGCCAGCAGCTTGGACCCCGGGACAGCCTACGAGCAGTACGTC.

This clonotype has a count of ten or more. The gene calls are TRBV7-2 and TRBJ2-7, with D unresolved. Germline V gene lookup returns CDR1 SGHTA and CDR2 FQGNSA. CDR3 size: 13 residues. The ends were cut back, 1 base at V and 6 bases at J, with 10 bases in the middle. Written as DNA, the CDR3 is TGTGCCAGCAGCTTAGTGGTAGGCCTCGAGCAGTACTTC. As protein: CASSLVVGLEQYF.

In this sample, this clonotype turned up many times. The chain joins TRBV5-5 to TRBJ2-2; weak D call: TRBD2 (6 bases). Germline CDR1 SGHKS, CDR2 YYEKEE (reference sequence). CDR3 length: 15 residues. V lost 1 base and J 1 base, leaving 8 bases between the germline ends. The CDR3 reads CASSLRTKNTGELFF. The CDR3 DNA reads as TGTGCCAGCAGCTTGCGGACTAAGAACACCGGGGAGCTGTTTTTT.

This clonotype was counted between two and nine times. The chain employs TRBV4-3 and TRBJ2-7, with D unresolved. V lost 0 bases and J 13 bases, leaving 19 bases between the germline ends. The CDR3 consists of 14 residues. Germline lookup yields CDR1 LGHNA and CDR2 YSLEER. The CDR3 sequence is CASSQDWANPERYV. CDR3 DNA sequence: TGCGCCAGCAGCCAAGATTGGGCGAACCCCGAGCGATACGTC.

This clonotype was picked up a small number of times. The chain links TRBV20-1 to TRBJ1-1, with TRBD1 matching 8 bases. J was trimmed by 4 bases and V by 5 bases; bases with no gene match: 9. The CDR3 sequence is 14 residues long. Germline values: CDR1 DFQATT, CDR2 SNEGSKA (reference sequence). CDR3 loop: CSAPTQGAGTEAFF. CDR3 in DNA: TGCAGTGCTCCGACCCAGGGGGCCGGCACTGAAGCTTTCTTT.

The chain recombines TRBV12-3 or TRBV12-4 with TRBJ2-7; D gene uncertain. This CDR3 region has 14 residues. Trimming took 2 bases from V and 3 from J, leaving 11 bases between them. The CDR3, as DNA: TGTGCCAGCAGTTTATGGGCAGGTCTCTACGAGCAGTACGTC. This encodes CASSLWAGLYEQYV.

This clonotype was detected many times. J is TRBJ2-3 and V is TRBV29-1; unclear D gene. V lost 5 bases and J lost 7, with 19 bases in between. Germline V gene data show CDR1 as SQVTM and CDR2 as ANQGSEA. This CDR3 contains 14 residues. CDR3 nucleotide sequence: TGCAGCGTTCGCGCTAGGACCTCCGACAATACGCAGTATTTT. It yields the protein CSVRARTSDNTQYF.

This clonotype was seen ten or more times. The chain employs TRBV7-2 and TRBJ2-3; 9 bases map to TRBD2. V shed 2 bases and J 6 bases; nucleotides not matched to a gene: 6. Germline values: CDR1 SGHTA, CDR2 FQGNSA. This CDR3 contains 15 residues. CDR3 sequence (DNA): TGTGCCAGCAGCTTAATAGCGGGGGCGGGGGATACGCAGTATTTT. This sequence encodes CASSLIAGAGDTQYF.

This clonotype was seen many times. This chain uses TRBV20-1 with TRBJ2-5; weak D call: TRBD1 (5 bases). CDR1 DFQATT and CDR2 SNEGSKA come from the germline V gene (reference sequence). This CDR3 is built from 13 residues. V lost 3 bases, J lost 5 bases, and 13 bases lay in between. The CDR3 reads CSASLGLQETQYF. Written as DNA, the CDR3 is TGCAGTGCTAGCCTGGGGCTACAGGAGACCCAGTACTTC.

This clonotype was seen repeatedly, ten times or more. V gene TRBV18 combines with J gene TRBJ1-1; 7 bases are a match to TRBD1. This CDR3 is built from 14 residues. The J segment lost 3 bases and the V segment lost 5 bases, leaving 6 bases of the junction unmatched. The germline gives CDR1 KGHSH, CDR2 LQKENI. The chain's CDR3 is CASSLTGTDTEAFF. CDR3 DNA: TGTGCCAGCTCATTAACCGGGACAGACACTGAAGCTTTCTTT.

This clonotype showed up many times. This chain joins TRBV20-1 and TRBJ2-1, with 10 bases identical to TRBD2. This CDR3 comprises 13 residues. Losses at the gene ends were 3 bases for V and 8 bases for J; bases not matched to a gene: 4. CDR1 DFQATT and CDR2 SNEGSKA come from the germline V gene (reference sequence). In DNA form, the CDR3 reads TGCAGTGCTAGGCGTACTAGCGGGGATGAGCAGTTCTTC. Translated, it gives CSARRTSGDEQFF.

This clonotype has a count of ten or more. J is TRBJ1-2 and V is TRBV5-6; D ambiguous. Trimming shortened V by 1 base and J by 4 bases, and 8 bases separated the two germline ends. Per the germline V gene, CDR1 is SGHDT and CDR2 is YYEEEE. CDR3 length: 13 residues. Written as DNA, the CDR3 is TGTGCCAGCAGCTTGACAGAAGGCTATGGCTACACCTTC. Translated, it gives CASSLTEGYGYTF.

Many counts were recorded for this clonotype. The V call is TRBV25-1, the J call TRBJ2-1; 7 bases are shared with TRBD1. Trimming took 6 bases from V and 6 from J; bases not matched to a gene: 17. There are 17 residues in the CDR3. The germline gives CDR1 MGHDK, CDR2 SYGVNS. CDR3 sequence reads: CASSQPTGKSGGNEQFF. The CDR3 DNA reads as TGTGCCAGCAGCCAACCTACCGGGAAATCAGGGGGCAATGAGCAGTTCTTC.